What follows describes a single TCR beta chain. These data originate in a study of blood T cell repertoires in COVID-19. Study-wide context: Sites in the United States, Italy and Spain provided acute and convalescent COVID-19 samples. T cells, B-cell-depleted T cells, or PBMCs supplied cDNA or gDNA.

Germline-derived CDR1 and CDR2 are LGHDT and YNNKEL (reference sequence). The CDR3 has 16 amino acids. V gave up 4 bases and J gave up 6 bases; unmatched junction bases: 11. Per the original methods: Cell counts per sample came from amplifying reference gene primers. Profiling relied on immunoSEQ multiplex PCR, and the TCRdb table lists in-frame clones only, not all of them. Clone size and the V and J calls come from that table; the DNA yielded D and trimming. The sample carries some 120,000 clones, 86% recorded once. Material: peripheral blood. This clonotype originated in a human donor in a cohort sampled during active COVID-19. The chain combines TRBV3-1 (or the pseudogene TRBV3-2) with TRBJ1-2, with 10 positions matching TRBD1. The CDR3 DNA sequence: TGTGCCAGCAGCCTAACCGGGACAGGGGCCAGGGATGGCTACACCTTC. It codes for CASSLTGTGARDGYTF.